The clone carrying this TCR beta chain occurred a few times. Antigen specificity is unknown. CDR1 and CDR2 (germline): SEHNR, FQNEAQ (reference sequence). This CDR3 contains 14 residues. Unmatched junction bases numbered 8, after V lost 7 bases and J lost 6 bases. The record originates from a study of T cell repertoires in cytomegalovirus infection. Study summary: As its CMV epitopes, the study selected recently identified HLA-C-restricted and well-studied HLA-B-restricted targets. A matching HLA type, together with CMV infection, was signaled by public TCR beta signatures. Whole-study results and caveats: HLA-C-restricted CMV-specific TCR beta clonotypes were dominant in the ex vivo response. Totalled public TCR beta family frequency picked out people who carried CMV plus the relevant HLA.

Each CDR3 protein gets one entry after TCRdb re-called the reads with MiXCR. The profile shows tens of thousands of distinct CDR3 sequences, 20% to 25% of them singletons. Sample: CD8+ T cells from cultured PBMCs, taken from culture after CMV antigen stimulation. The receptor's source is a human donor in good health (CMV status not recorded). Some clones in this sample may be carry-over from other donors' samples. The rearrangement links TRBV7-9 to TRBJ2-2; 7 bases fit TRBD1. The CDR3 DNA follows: TGTGCCAGCAATTTCTGGACAGGTCCCGGGGAGCTGTTTTTT. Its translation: CASNFWTGPGELFF.